This TCR beta chain was identified in a study of cytomegalovirus exposure and HLA in healthy donors. General study findings and limits: In a later analysis, at a false discovery rate of 0.05, some 17,000 TCR beta sequences were associated with HLA alleles. Most of the TCR beta V segments (in an earlier analysis) were productive either about 87% or about 30% of the time.

PCR involved 60 Vbeta and 13 Jbeta primers. The repertoire was sequenced with immunoSEQ multiplex PCR; TCRdb's copy has only in-frame clones and lacks some. This sample has a few hundred thousand clones, with roughly 90% found just once. The CDR3 is made up of 14 amino acids. Germline assignment: CDR1 SGDLS and CDR2 YYNGEE. V lost 4 bases to trimming and J lost 6 bases; unmatched junction nucleotides: 9. A note on this clone: As yet, its antigen is unknown.

The TCR sequence derives from a woman younger than 35 in good health and CMV-seronegative. V and J are TRBV9 and TRBJ1-1; TRBD1 agrees at 7 bases. The sequencing input was PBMCs. Here the CDR3 DNA reads TGTGCCAGCAGCCCACAGGGGCCGGGTGCTGAAGCTTTCTTT. Its translation: CASSPQGPGAEAFF.